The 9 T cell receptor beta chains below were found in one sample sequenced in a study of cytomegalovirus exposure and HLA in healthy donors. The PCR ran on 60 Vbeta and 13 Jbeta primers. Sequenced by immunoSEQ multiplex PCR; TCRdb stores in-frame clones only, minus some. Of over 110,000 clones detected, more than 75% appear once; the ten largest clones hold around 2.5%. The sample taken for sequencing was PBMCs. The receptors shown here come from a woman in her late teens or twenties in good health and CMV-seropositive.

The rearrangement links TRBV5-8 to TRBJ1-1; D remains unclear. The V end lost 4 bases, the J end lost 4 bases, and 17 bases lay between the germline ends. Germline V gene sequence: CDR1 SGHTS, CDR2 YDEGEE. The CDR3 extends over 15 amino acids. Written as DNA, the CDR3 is TGTGCCAGCAGCCCTTGGTCGGAGGGTGGCACTGAAGCTTTCTTT. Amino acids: CASSPWSEGGTEAFF.

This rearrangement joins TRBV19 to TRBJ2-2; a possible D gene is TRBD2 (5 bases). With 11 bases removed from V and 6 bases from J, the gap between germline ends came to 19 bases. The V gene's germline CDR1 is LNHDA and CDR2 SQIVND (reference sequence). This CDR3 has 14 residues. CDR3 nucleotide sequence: TGTGCCCTTGAGGGCAGAGGAATCCCCGGGGAGCTGTTTTTT. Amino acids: CALEGRGIPGELFF.

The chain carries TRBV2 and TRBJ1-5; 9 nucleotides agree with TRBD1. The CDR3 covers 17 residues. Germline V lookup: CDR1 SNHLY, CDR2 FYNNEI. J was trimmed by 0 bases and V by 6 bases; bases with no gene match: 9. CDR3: CASRDRDRVYSNQPQHF. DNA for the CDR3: TGTGCCAGCAGGGACCGGGACAGGGTTTATAGCAATCAGCCCCAGCATTTT.

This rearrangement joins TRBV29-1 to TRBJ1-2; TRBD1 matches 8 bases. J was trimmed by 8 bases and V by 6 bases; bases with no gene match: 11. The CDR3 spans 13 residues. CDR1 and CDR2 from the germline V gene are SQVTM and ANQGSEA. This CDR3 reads CSVRTGRDGGYTF. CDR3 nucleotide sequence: TGCAGCGTCAGGACAGGGAGGGATGGGGGCTACACCTTC.

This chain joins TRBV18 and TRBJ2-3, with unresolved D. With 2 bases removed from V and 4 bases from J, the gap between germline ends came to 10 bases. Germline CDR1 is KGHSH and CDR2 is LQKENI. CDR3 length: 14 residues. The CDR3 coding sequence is TGTGCCAGCTCACCAGCGGCCTCACCAGATACGCAGTATTTT. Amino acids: CASSPAASPDTQYF.

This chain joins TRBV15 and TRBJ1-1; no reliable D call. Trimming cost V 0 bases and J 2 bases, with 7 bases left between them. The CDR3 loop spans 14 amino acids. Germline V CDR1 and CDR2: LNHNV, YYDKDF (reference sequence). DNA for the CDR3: TGTGCCACCAGCAGAGATACAGACAACACTGAAGCTTTCTTT. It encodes CATSRDTDNTEAFF.

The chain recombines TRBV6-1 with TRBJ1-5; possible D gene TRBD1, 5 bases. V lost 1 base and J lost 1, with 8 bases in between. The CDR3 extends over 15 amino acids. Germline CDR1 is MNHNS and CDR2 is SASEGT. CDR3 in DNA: TGTGCCAGCAGTGAAGGGACAACGAGCAATCAGCCCCAGCATTTT. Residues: CASSEGTTSNQPQHF.

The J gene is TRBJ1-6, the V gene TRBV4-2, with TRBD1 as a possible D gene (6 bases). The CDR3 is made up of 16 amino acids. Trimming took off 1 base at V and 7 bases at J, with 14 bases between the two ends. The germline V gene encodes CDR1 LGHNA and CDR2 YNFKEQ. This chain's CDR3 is CASSQVGGGANSPLHF. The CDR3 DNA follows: TGTGCCAGCAGCCAAGTGGGAGGGGGGGCCAATTCACCCCTCCACTTT.

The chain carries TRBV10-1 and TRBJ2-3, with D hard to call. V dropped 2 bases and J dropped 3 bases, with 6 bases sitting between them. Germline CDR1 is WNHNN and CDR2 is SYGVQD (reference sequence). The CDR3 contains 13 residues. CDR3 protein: CASSEDSTDTQYF. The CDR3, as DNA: TGCGCCAGCAGTGAGGACTCTACAGATACGCAGTATTTT.